Below are 19 T cell receptor beta chains sequenced from a single sample in a study of regulatory T cells in long-lasting Graves disease. Documented time point: persistent/refractory GD, antithyroid drugs over 5 years with positive TRAb. The TCR library used RNA extracted from PBMCs. Combining iRepertoire HTBI primers with Arm-PCR of CDR3 regions, the authors built TCR beta libraries. TCRdb redid the calling of the multiplex PCR reads with MiXCR, one entry per CDR3 protein. The table records 600,000 to 800,000 distinct CDR3 sequences, 25% to 30% of them present only once. The source material was peripheral blood mononuclear cells (PBMCs), sampled when the disease was refractory, from a patient treated with antithyroid drugs. These receptors originate from a female donor with Graves disease.

This clonotype was observed at least ten times. The gene calls are TRBV27 and TRBJ1-1, with 10 bases that match TRBD1. Germline V gene lookup returns CDR1 MNHEY and CDR2 SMNVEV (reference sequence). This CDR3 is built from 16 residues. The junction had 4 bases not matched to a gene; V was cut back by 2 bases and J by 1 base. This CDR3 reads CASSLGTGDGNTEAFF. Here the CDR3 DNA reads TGTGCCAGCAGTTTAGGGACAGGGGACGGGAACACTGAAGCTTTCTTT.

The chain carries TRBV20-1 and TRBJ2-7; 7 bases match TRBD1. In germline, CDR1 is DFQATT, CDR2 SNEGSKA (reference sequence). J lost 1 base, V lost 3 bases, and 9 bases had no gene match. This CDR3 has 15 residues. The CDR3 nucleotides are TGCAGTGCTAGCCACCGGGACAGATTTTCCTACGAGCAGTACTTC. Translating it yields CSASHRDRFSYEQYF.

On this clonotype itself: A much larger clone lies one base from this, so it may be a read error. The chain combines TRBV27 with TRBJ1-5; tentatively, D is TRBD1 (5 bases). Trimming removed 5 bases at V and 3 bases at J, with 23 bases between. This CDR3 comprises 18 residues. In germline, CDR1 is MNHEY, CDR2 SMNVEV (reference sequence). The CDR3 here is CASSDLGTSNSYNQPQHF. In nucleotides, the CDR3 is TGTGCCAGCAGTGATTTGGGGACGTCCAATTCCTACAATCAGCCCCAGCATTTT.

The V and J genes are TRBV5-8 and TRBJ1-1; a weak D match, TRBD1 (5 bases). Trimming took off 6 bases at V and 4 bases at J, with 13 bases between the two ends. The length of the CDR3 is 13 residues. Germline V gives CDR1 SGHTS, CDR2 YDEGEE. This CDR3 is CASIRWRGTEAFF. The CDR3 nucleotides are TGTGCCAGCATCAGGTGGAGGGGCACTGAAGCTTTCTTT. Based on the CDR3 plus reference TRBV5-8 and TRBJ1-1, the full variable domain is EAGVTQSPTHLIKTRGQQATLRCSPISGHTSVYWYQQALGLGLQFLLWYDEGEERNRGNFPPRFSGRQFPNYSSELNVNALELEDSALYLCASIRWRGTEAFFGQGTRLTVV.

The chain has TRBV12-3 or TRBV12-4 and TRBJ2-7; 13 positions agree with TRBD2. The CDR3 totals 14 residues. Germline trimming cut 11 bases from V and 7 bases from J; bases unmatched to any gene: 11. The CDR3 is CACGLAGDISEQYF. The CDR3 nucleotides read TGTGCCTGCGGACTAGCGGGAGATATTTCTGAGCAGTACTTC.

The chain uses TRBV9 and TRBJ1-1, with no clear D. Trimming took off 3 bases at V and 0 bases at J, with 15 bases between the two ends. The CDR3 spans 16 residues. The germline CDR1 and CDR2 sequences are SGDLS and YYNGEE. In DNA, the CDR3 is TGTGCCAGCAGCGCTATGACCGACCGACTGAACACTGAAGCTTTCTTT. This sequence encodes CASSAMTDRLNTEAFF.

This clonotype was observed at least ten times. The rearrangement uses TRBV12-3 or TRBV12-4 and TRBJ2-5, with 9 nucleotides matching TRBD1. The CDR3 is made up of 14 amino acids. V shed 4 bases and J 5 bases; nucleotides not matched to a gene: 5. CDR3 region: CASSSGQGRETQYF. DNA for the CDR3: TGTGCCAGCAGTTCGGGACAGGGTAGGGAGACCCAGTACTTC.

This clonotype was found a few times. The rearrangement joins TRBV7-2 to TRBJ1-2; no clear D gene. Germline V gives CDR1 SGHTA, CDR2 FQGNSA. This CDR3 is 14 amino acids long. Trimming pared 5 bases from V and 0 bases from J, leaving 10 bases between. The CDR3 DNA is TGTGCCAGCAGCCCCTGGGAGGCTAACTATGGCTACACCTTC. This gives the protein CASSPWEANYGYTF.

To note about this clonotype: Since a much larger clone is just one base distant, this may be a read error. V usage is TRBV12-3 or TRBV12-4 and J usage is TRBJ1-2; 7 nucleotides match TRBD1. CDR3 length: 15 amino acids. The CDR3 DNA reads TGTGCCAGCAGTTTAGACGTTAGGGACAGCTATGGCTTCACCTTC. Encoded protein: CASSLDVRDSYGFTF.

In this sample, this clonotype turned up many times. The chain has TRBV28 and TRBJ1-1; no firm D call. The V gene lost 6 bases and the J gene lost 0 bases, with 14 bases spanning the gap. Germline CDR1 reads MDHEN; CDR2 reads SYDVKM. CDR3 length: 15 residues. For the CDR3, the DNA is TGTGCCAGCAGACCCATACGGACGGTGAACACTGAAGCTTTCTTT. Translation gives CASRPIRTVNTEAFF.

The V and J genes are TRBV6-1 and TRBJ1-5; no clear D. Deletions cut 0 bases from V and 0 bases from J, with 15 bases between. Per germline, CDR1 MNHNS and CDR2 SASEGT. The CDR3 is made up of 18 amino acids. The CDR3 reads CASSEAAGRFLSNQPQHF. Written as DNA, the CDR3 is TGTGCCAGCAGTGAAGCGGCGGGGAGATTCCTTAGCAATCAGCCCCAGCATTTT.

This clonotype appeared a few times. This chain uses TRBV20-1 with TRBJ1-1; D is unclear. The CDR3 loop spans 15 amino acids. Trimming cost V 3 bases and J 6 bases, with 20 bases left between them. In germline, CDR1 is DFQATT, CDR2 SNEGSKA (reference sequence). The CDR3 is CSASVTADRGAEAFF. The CDR3 DNA reads TGCAGTGCTAGTGTTACCGCGGATCGGGGTGCTGAAGCTTTCTTT.

The table lists this clonotype with a few counts. V and J are TRBV28 and TRBJ1-2; 10 nucleotides align to TRBD1. There are 17 residues in the CDR3. V dropped 3 bases and J dropped 8; count of bases not matched to a gene: 15. Per the germline V gene, CDR1 is MDHEN and CDR2 is SYDVKM. The CDR3 reads CASSFEGKTGGLWGYTF. CDR3 in DNA: TGTGCCAGCAGTTTCGAGGGGAAGACAGGGGGCCTGTGGGGCTACACCTTC.

This chain connects TRBV6-1 to TRBJ2-5; TRBD2 aligns across 12 bases. Germline V CDR1 and CDR2: MNHNS, SASEGT. CDR3 length equals 19 residues. V lost 6 bases and J lost 2; bases outside the gene matches: 16. CDR3 DNA sequence: TGTGCCAGCAGCTCATTGGGACTAGCGGGCCCCCCTAAACAAGAGACCCAGTACTTC. Translated, it gives CASSSLGLAGPPKQETQYF.

The rearrangement joins TRBV19 to TRBJ1-5; D possibly corresponds to TRBD1 (6 bases). V gave up 7 bases and J gave up 4 bases, with 20 bases separating them. The V gene's germline CDR1 is LNHDA and CDR2 SQIVND (reference sequence). The CDR3 is 16 amino acids. The CDR3 loop reads CASIRKDRVLNQPQHF. The DNA of the CDR3 is TGTGCCAGTATCCGCAAGGACAGAGTTCTAAATCAGCCCCAGCATTTT.

The V and J genes are TRBV19 and TRBJ2-7, with D possibly TRBD2 on 5 matching bases. V was cut by 6 bases and J by 2 bases, with 14 bases left in between. The germline V gene encodes CDR1 LNHDA and CDR2 SQIVND (reference sequence). This CDR3 has 14 residues. CDR3 loop: CASSQRAATYEQYF. The CDR3 nucleotides read TGTGCCAGTAGCCAGAGGGCGGCCACCTACGAGCAGTACTTC.

The rearrangement links TRBV3-1 to TRBJ1-3, with D possibly TRBD1 on 5 matching bases. Germline V gives CDR1 LGHDT, CDR2 YNNKEL (reference sequence). V was pared by 2 bases and J by 3 bases, with 11 bases between. The CDR3 runs to 15 residues. In DNA, the CDR3 is TGTGCCAGCAGCCAATCCCCGGGGGGTGGAAACACCATATATTTT. Amino acids: CASSQSPGGGNTIYF. The full variable domain, with the rest looked up from reference TRBV3-1 and TRBJ1-3, is DTAVSQTPKYLVTQMGNDKSIKCEQNLGHDTMYWYKQDSKKFLKIMFSYNNKELIINETVPNRFSPKSPDKAHLNLHINSLELGDSAVYFCASSQSPGGGNTIYFGEGSWLTVV.

The chain employs TRBV12-3 or TRBV12-4 and TRBJ2-1, with D possibly TRBD1 on 5 matching bases. Trimming stripped 4 bases from V and 5 bases from J, with 15 bases between. The CDR3 extends over 15 amino acids. CDR3 bases: TGTGCCAGCAGTTCTACAGGTTCGTGGGACAATGAGCAGTTCTTC. Its translation is CASSSTGSWDNEQFF.

This CDR3 reads CSARDPAARGRQPQHF. In DNA form, the CDR3 reads TGCAGTGCTAGAGATCCCGCGGCCCGGGGCCGGCAGCCCCAGCATTTT. V and J are TRBV20-1 and TRBJ1-5; a possible D gene is TRBD1 (5 bases). The CDR3 has 16 amino acids. The germline V gene has CDR1 DFQATT and CDR2 SNEGSKA (reference sequence). Trimming pared 0 bases from V and 7 bases from J, leaving 19 bases between.